This T cell receptor (delta chain) was captured in a study of gamma-delta chains in newborns, infants, children (dated by TCRdb to about 2019). For the wider study: In the study title, it is stated that polyclonal expansion of innate gammadelta T cells is driven by microbial exposure immediately after birth. The study investigated how microbial exposure shaped innate gammadelta T cell populations in human newborns immediately after birth.

There are a few counts of this clone. This receptor's antigen is unknown. Since a far larger clone is one base different, this is likely a read error. Other DNA sequences from this sample encode an identical CDR3 as well. Sequenced on an Illumina MiSeq. Clones were re-identified by TCRdb from the public reads with CATT, and rows with the same DNA were merged. The table for this sample lists 3,000 to 3,500 delta-chain clones; under 1.5% of them were counted only once. 20% to 25% of the sample is held by the ten biggest clonotypes. The sequence came from a child who was a newborn, infant or young child, either healthy, febrile or measles-vaccinated (not recorded which). The specimen was blood.

CDR3 region: CACDTWGVTAQLFF. The nucleotides are TGTGCCTGTGACACCTGGGGGGTAACAGCACAACTCTTCTTT. The chain was built from TRDV2 and TRDJ2, and perhaps TRDD3 as D gene, on 6 matching bases. V loses 0 bases of germline sequence and J loses 5 bases, and the interval between the two ends is 9 bases. According to the germline V gene, CDR1 reads GEAIGNYY and CDR2 reads EKD. The CDR3 spans 14 residues, from the cysteine through the phenylalanine. Only the CDR3 part of the read is kept: 42 bases, read in frame from the first base.